This T cell receptor (beta chain) was sequenced in a study of blood T cell repertoires in COVID-19. For the study at large: Acute and convalescent COVID-19 samples came from the United States, Italy and Spain. Sources were T cells, B-cell-depleted T cells, or PBMCs; the material itself was cDNA or gDNA.

Germline CDR1 reads GTSNPN; CDR2 reads SVGIG (reference sequence). V lost 4 bases, J lost 5 bases, and 12 bases stayed unmatched. The CDR3 has 15 amino acids. This clone appeared once. Under the authors' procedure: Researchers report that nucleated cell counts were estimated from reference gene primer amplification. Here immunoSEQ multiplex PCR was the method, and the copy in TCRdb shows in-frame clones only, minus some. V, J and clone size are taken as reported in that table, and D and trimming were inferred from the DNA itself. This table holds about 170,000 clones, 82% found once. The rearrangement links TRBV30 to TRBJ2-7; 9 bases are shared with TRBD2. Sequencing was carried out using peripheral blood. The sequence derives from a woman older than 75 with active or convalescent COVID-19. Here the CDR3 reads CAWTKVRTSVHEQYF. The CDR3, as DNA: TGTGCCTGGACCAAGGTGAGGACTAGCGTCCACGAGCAGTACTTC.